Each of the 13 T cell receptor beta chains below was sequenced from the same sample in a study of OX40 agonist ivuxolimab in advanced cancers. The repertoire was sequenced with immunoSEQ multiplex PCR; TCRdb's copy has only in-frame clones and lacks some. Of some 75,000 clones listed, more than 85% are singletons. The material was CD4+ or CD8+ T cells sorted from blood, obtained in a trial of the OX40 agonist ivuxolimab. The source of these receptors is an adult with an advanced solid tumor such as melanoma, head and neck, liver or kidney cancer.

J is TRBJ1-5 and V is TRBV4-3; D not certain. This CDR3 comprises 17 residues. The V gene lost 4 bases and the J gene lost 0 bases, with 16 bases spanning the gap. The V gene's germline CDR1 is LGHNA and CDR2 YSLEER. DNA for the CDR3: TGCGCCAGCAGCCTCCGGGCGACACCGAGTAGCAATCAGCCCCAGCATTTT. Translation: CASSLRATPSSNQPQHF.

V usage is TRBV29-1 and J usage is TRBJ2-2, with D maybe TRBD1 (6 bases). Trimming shortened V by 7 bases and J by 2 bases, and 14 bases separated the two germline ends. Germline values: CDR1 SQVTM, CDR2 ANQGSEA. This CDR3 contains 14 residues. The CDR3: CSALDRSNTGELFF. The CDR3 DNA reads as TGCAGCGCACTGGACAGAAGTAACACCGGGGAGCTGTTTTTT.

The chain carries TRBV14 and TRBJ2-3; 10 nucleotides align to TRBD2. Germline-derived CDR1 and CDR2 are SGHDN and FVKESK. The J segment lost 2 bases and the V segment lost 4 bases, leaving 9 bases of the junction unmatched. This CDR3 region has 17 residues. CDR3 nucleotides: TGTGCCAGCAGCCGGGATAGCGGGGGGAATCCCACAGATACGCAGTATTTT. It translates to CASSRDSGGNPTDTQYF.

This clone appeared once. The gene calls are TRBV5-8 and TRBJ2-1; TRBD2 matches at 16 bases. The CDR3 length is 18 residues. The trim removed 3 bases at V and 2 bases at J, leaving 5 bases unmatched. Per the germline V gene, CDR1 is SGHTS and CDR2 is YDEGEE. CDR3 coding DNA: TGTGCCAGCAGCTCTACAGGGACTAGCGGGGGGGCCTACAATGAGCAGTTCTTC. Residues: CASSSTGTSGGAYNEQFF.

V and J are TRBV7-2 and TRBJ2-7; TRBD2 might be the D (5 bases). Germline-derived CDR1 and CDR2 are SGHTA and FQGNSA. V was shortened by 3 bases and J by 1 base, with 13 bases between the two germline ends. This CDR3 has 15 residues. The CDR3 coding sequence is TGTGCCAGCAGCTTGGCGGGCGGGCCATCCTACGAGCAGTACGTC. Protein product: CASSLAGGPSYEQYV.

The chain employs TRBV7-6 and TRBJ1-6, with D unclear. The germline V and J ends were trimmed by 8 bases and 7 bases, with 6 bases remaining between them. This CDR3 spans 11 amino acids. Germline CDR1 and CDR2: SGHVS and FNYEAQ. The CDR3 region is CASGENSPLHF. CDR3 bases: TGTGCCAGCGGTGAAAATTCACCCCTCCACTTT.

The rearrangement links TRBV9 to TRBJ1-2; D gene unclear. This CDR3 is built from 14 residues. The germline V gene has CDR1 SGDLS and CDR2 YYNGEE. V shed 0 bases and J shed 7 bases, with 13 bases lying between them. CDR3 bases: TGTGCCAGCAGCGTAGGGCGCGGGATTGGTGGCTACACCTTC. Protein sequence: CASSVGRGIGGYTF.

This CDR3 is CASSRGGANEKLFF. CDR3 nucleotides: TGTGCCAGCAGCCGGGGGGGAGCTAATGAAAAACTGTTTTTT. The chain has TRBV5-4 and TRBJ1-4, with a tentative D call TRBD1 (5 bases). The germline gives CDR1 SGHNT, CDR2 YYREEE (reference sequence). This CDR3 is built from 14 residues. The V end was cut by 4 bases, the J end by 3 bases, with 10 bases between.

This chain links TRBV5-4 with TRBJ2-2; D uncertain. This CDR3 is 11 amino acids long. V was shortened by 4 bases and J by 8 bases, with 6 bases between the two germline ends. The V gene's germline CDR1 is SGHNT and CDR2 YYREEE (reference sequence). The CDR3 loop is CASSREGELFF. CDR3 sequence (DNA): TGTGCCAGCAGCCGTGAGGGGGAGCTGTTTTTT.

The gene calls are TRBV10-3 and TRBJ2-7; 10 bases agree with TRBD1. V lost 6 bases, J lost 0 bases, and 5 bases stayed unmatched. From germline, CDR1 is ENHRY and CDR2 SYGVKD. The CDR3 is 15 residues long. CDR3: CAIRLGQGSSYEQYF. CDR3 nucleotides: TGTGCCATCAGACTGGGACAGGGGAGCTCCTACGAGCAGTACTTC.

This chain connects TRBV4-3 to TRBJ1-2; TRBD1 might be the D (5 bases). V was pared by 8 bases and J by 6 bases, with 10 bases between. The CDR3 runs to 11 residues. The germline gives CDR1 LGHNA, CDR2 YSLEER. This CDR3 is CASRGRHGYTF. CDR3 DNA: TGCGCCAGCCGGGGACGACATGGCTACACCTTC.

This chain joins TRBV28 and TRBJ1-5; TRBD1 agrees at 9 bases. J lost 6 bases, V lost 4 bases, and 4 bases had no gene match. The CDR3 runs to 14 residues. Germline assignment: CDR1 MDHEN and CDR2 SYDVKM. The CDR3 DNA reads as TGTGCCAGCAGTTCAACAGGGGGCTTTCAGCCCCAGCATTTT. It encodes CASSSTGGFQPQHF.

This clone was recorded once. The chain couples TRBV5-1 to TRBJ2-2; 7 bases agree with TRBD1. The J segment lost 6 bases and the V segment lost 4 bases, leaving 6 bases of the junction unmatched. The germline V gene encodes CDR1 SGHRS and CDR2 YFSETQ. This CDR3 region has 14 residues. The CDR3 here is CASSSDRASGELFF. DNA for the CDR3: TGCGCCAGCAGCAGCGACAGGGCATCCGGGGAGCTGTTTTTT. Full variable domain (rest looked up from reference TRBV5-1 and TRBJ2-2): KAGVTQTPRYLIKTRGQQVTLSCSPISGHRSVSWYQQTPGQGLQFLFEYFSETQRNKGNFPGRFSGRQFSNSRSEMNVSTLELGDSALYLCASSSDRASGELFFGEGSRLTVL.